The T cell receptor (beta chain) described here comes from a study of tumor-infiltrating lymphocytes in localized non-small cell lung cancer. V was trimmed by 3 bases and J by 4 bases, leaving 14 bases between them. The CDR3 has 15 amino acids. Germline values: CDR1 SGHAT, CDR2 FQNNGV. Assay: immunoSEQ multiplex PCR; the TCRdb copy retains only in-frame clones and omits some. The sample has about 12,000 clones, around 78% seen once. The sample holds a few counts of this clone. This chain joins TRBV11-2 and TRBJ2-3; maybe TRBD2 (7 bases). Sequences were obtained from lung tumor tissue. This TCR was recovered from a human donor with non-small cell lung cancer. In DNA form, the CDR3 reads TGTGCCAGCAGCTTCAACGTCGGGGGGCCAGATACGCAGTATTTT. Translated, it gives CASSFNVGGPDTQYF.